This T cell receptor (beta chain) originates from a study of CXCR3-negative and CXCR3-positive naive CD8 T cells. Points on this clonotype: Its antigen is not identified.

There are 12 residues in the CDR3. Germline CDR1 is MDHEN and CDR2 is SYDVKM. Findings and caveats of the study: The study found that naive CXCR3-negative and CXCR3-positive cells shared TRBV-TRBJ usage, while memory cells differed. Diversity ran similarly high across both naive subsets but far lower in memory CD8+ cells. More hydrophobic TRB CDR3s were found in CXCR3-positive naive cells than in CXCR3-negative naive cells. Surface CD5 looked about the same in the naive subsets, so the authors worked out TCR strength from TRB CDR3 properties.

UMI-tagged TRB cDNA libraries were built via 5' RACE. Reanalyzing the 5' RACE reads, TCRdb keeps one entry per CDR3 protein, without DNA. This table lists 150,000 or so distinct CDR3 sequences. This receptor was taken from a human donor in good health. Some clones in this sample may be carry-over from other donors' samples. The V gene is TRBV28, the J gene TRBJ2-2. Specimen: naive CXCR3+ CD8+ T cells from blood. The subset was: CD45RO-CCR7+CD27+CD95- naive CD8+ T cells expressing CXCR3 (TNR3+). Here the CDR3 reads CASSFQSGELFF.